These 16 T cell receptor beta chains came from one sample sequenced in a study of T-cell reconstitution after alpha-beta-depleted transplantation in children. Unique molecular identifiers were incorporated when the TCRbeta library was constructed. TCRdb analysed the PCR reads with MiXCR anew, one entry per CDR3 protein. The top ten clones hold about 28% of a sample with about 980,000 distinct CDR3 sequences, around 30% of them seen once. This material consisted of PBMCs, mostly from graft donor cells, taken 360 days after TCRalphabeta/CD19-depleted stem cell transplant. All receptors derive from a boy in the first two years of life who had a stem cell transplant for SCID, so the T cells may come from the graft donor.

The chain recombines TRBV9 with TRBJ2-3; D tentatively fits TRBD1 or TRBD2 (5 bases each). Germline assignment: CDR1 SGDLS and CDR2 YYNGEE. Trimming took off 4 bases at V and 0 bases at J, with 12 bases between the two ends. The CDR3 has 15 residues. The CDR3 protein is CASSRGAASTDTQYF. Here the CDR3 DNA reads TGTGCCAGCAGCAGAGGGGCTGCTAGCACAGATACGCAGTATTTT.

The gene calls are TRBV20-1 and TRBJ2-7; 7 nucleotides align to TRBD1. Germline loops: CDR1 DFQATT, CDR2 SNEGSKA (reference sequence). The J segment lost 2 bases and the V segment lost 5 bases, leaving 6 bases of the junction unmatched. This CDR3 is 13 amino acids long. CDR3 region: CSAGTAKTYEQYF. The CDR3 DNA is TGCAGTGCTGGGACAGCGAAGACCTACGAGCAGTACTTC.

This clonotype was counted only a few times. V usage is TRBV6-1 and J usage is TRBJ1-2, with D tentatively TRBD1 (6 bases). Germline V gene data show CDR1 as MNHNS and CDR2 as SASEGT. Trimming pared 7 bases from V and 7 bases from J, leaving 16 bases between. The CDR3 is made up of 13 amino acids. The CDR3 DNA reads as TGTGCCAGCACCCGACCAGGGGAACGTGGCTACACCTTC. Translating it yields CASTRPGERGYTF.

The chain joins TRBV10-2 to TRBJ2-5, with 7 bases that match TRBD2. Losses at the gene ends were 10 bases for V and 2 bases for J; bases not matched to a gene: 10. The CDR3 has 14 residues. The germline V gene has CDR1 WSHSY and CDR2 SAAADI. CDR3 amino acids: CATRVQAGQETQYF. As DNA, the CDR3 is TGCGCCACCAGAGTTCAAGCGGGGCAAGAGACCCAGTACTTC.

This clonotype has only a few counts. The chain joins TRBV4-2 to TRBJ2-3; no firm D call. The V gene lost 4 bases and the J gene lost 4 bases, with 9 bases spanning the gap. Germline loops: CDR1 LGHNA, CDR2 YNFKEQ. The CDR3 has 13 amino acids. The CDR3 DNA reads as TGTGCCAGCAGCCCGCACATAGCAGATACGCAGTATTTT. Protein product: CASSPHIADTQYF.

V and J are TRBV12-3 or TRBV12-4 and TRBJ2-7; 11 bases match TRBD1. After removal of 6 bases from V and 6 bases from J, the junction contained 4 bases not matched to a gene. The CDR3 length is 13 residues. CDR3 coding DNA: TGTGCCAGCAGCTACGGGACAGGGGGCGAGCAGTACTTC. Translated, it gives CASSYGTGGEQYF.

This chain connects TRBV20-1 to TRBJ2-3; D is ambiguous. Trimming took off 0 bases at V and 2 bases at J, with 9 bases between the two ends. This CDR3 is 14 amino acids long. Germline V CDR1 and CDR2: DFQATT, SNEGSKA (reference sequence). CDR3 sequence: CSARDYSHTDTQYF. CDR3 nucleotides: TGCAGTGCTAGAGATTATAGTCACACAGATACGCAGTATTTT.

This chain joins TRBV5-1 and TRBJ2-1, with D perhaps matching TRBD2 (6 bases). V was trimmed by 4 bases and J by 0 bases, leaving 17 bases between them. The CDR3 spans 17 residues. CDR1 is SGHRS and CDR2 is YFSETQ in the germline V gene. CDR3 sequence (DNA): TGCGCCAGCAGCCCTTGGCCGGCGGGGAGCTCCTACAATGAGCAGTTCTTC. It translates to CASSPWPAGSSYNEQFF.

This clonotype was picked up a small number of times. V is TRBV20-1 and J is TRBJ1-6; D remains ambiguous. Trimming left V 5 bases short and J 7 bases short, with 15 bases between. The CDR3 contains 14 residues. Germline V gives CDR1 DFQATT, CDR2 SNEGSKA (reference sequence). The CDR3 here is CSAHESYPNSPLHF. The CDR3 bases are TGCAGTGCTCATGAATCCTACCCGAATTCACCCCTCCACTTT.

This clonotype was seen only a few times. The rearrangement uses TRBV7-9 and TRBJ2-5, with unresolved D. Trimming cost V 2 bases and J 2 bases, with 9 bases left between them. Germline V gene lookup returns CDR1 SEHNR and CDR2 FQNEAQ (reference sequence). This CDR3 has 14 amino acids. This CDR3 is CASSLSLGQETQYF. The CDR3 DNA follows: TGTGCCAGCAGCTTATCCCTGGGGCAAGAGACCCAGTACTTC.

CDR3 loop: CASSLVVAGGQEQYF. The CDR3, as DNA: TGCGCCAGCAGCTTGGTCGTAGCGGGGGGGCAGGAGCAGTACTTC. The chain uses TRBV5-1 and TRBJ2-7; 11 bases map to TRBD2. Germline CDR1 SGHRS, CDR2 YFSETQ. The CDR3 runs to 15 residues. J lost 7 bases, V lost 0 bases, and 6 bases had no gene match.

This chain joins TRBV5-1 and TRBJ1-1, with no clear D. The V gene's germline CDR1 is SGHRS and CDR2 YFSETQ. V was shortened by 2 bases and J by 0 bases, with 8 bases between the two germline ends. This CDR3 is 14 amino acids long. CDR3: CASSLREMNTEAFF. CDR3 nucleotide sequence: TGCGCCAGCAGCTTAAGGGAAATGAACACTGAAGCTTTCTTT.

The chain links TRBV4-3 to TRBJ2-5; perhaps TRBD1 as D (6 bases). CDR1 and CDR2 (germline): LGHNA, YSLEER. CDR3 length equals 14 residues. V was shortened by 0 bases and J by 3 bases, with 8 bases between the two germline ends. In DNA form, the CDR3 reads TGCGCCAGCAGCCAAGATGAGGGGGAAGAGACCCAGTACTTC. Encoded protein: CASSQDEGEETQYF.

The genes are TRBV15 and TRBJ2-3; the D gene is possibly TRBD1 (5 bases). The germline V and J ends were trimmed by 5 bases and 6 bases, with 15 bases remaining between them. This CDR3 has 14 amino acids. CDR1 is LNHNV, CDR2 YYDKDF, per germline (reference sequence). The CDR3 DNA reads as TGTGCCACCAGCTTCCGAGTTGGGGCCGATACGCAGTATTTT. Translating gives CATSFRVGADTQYF. Using reference TRBV15 and TRBJ2-3 for the parts outside the CDR3, the full variable domain is DAMVIQNPRYQVTQFGKPVTLSCSQTLNHNVMYWYQQKSSQAPKLLFHYYDKDFNNEADTPDNFQSRRPNTSFCFLDIRSPGLGDTAMYLCATSFRVGADTQYFGPGTRLTVL.

V is TRBV7-9 and J is TRBJ1-1, with D unresolved. The CDR3 loop spans 14 amino acids. The germline V gene encodes CDR1 SEHNR and CDR2 FQNEAQ (reference sequence). Trimming cost V 4 bases and J 2 bases, with 11 bases left between them. CDR3 protein: CASSYPALNTEAFF. CDR3 nucleotide sequence: TGTGCCAGCAGCTACCCAGCCCTCAACACTGAAGCTTTCTTT.

V gene TRBV3-1 combines with J gene TRBJ2-7; 7 nucleotides align to TRBD1. The CDR3 loop spans 16 amino acids. CDR1 and CDR2 from the germline V gene are LGHDT and YNNKEL (reference sequence). J was trimmed by 0 bases and V by 4 bases; bases with no gene match: 9. The CDR3 DNA follows: TGTGCCAGCAGCCCCAGACAGGGAAGGGTCTCCTACGAGCAGTACTTC. As protein: CASSPRQGRVSYEQYF.